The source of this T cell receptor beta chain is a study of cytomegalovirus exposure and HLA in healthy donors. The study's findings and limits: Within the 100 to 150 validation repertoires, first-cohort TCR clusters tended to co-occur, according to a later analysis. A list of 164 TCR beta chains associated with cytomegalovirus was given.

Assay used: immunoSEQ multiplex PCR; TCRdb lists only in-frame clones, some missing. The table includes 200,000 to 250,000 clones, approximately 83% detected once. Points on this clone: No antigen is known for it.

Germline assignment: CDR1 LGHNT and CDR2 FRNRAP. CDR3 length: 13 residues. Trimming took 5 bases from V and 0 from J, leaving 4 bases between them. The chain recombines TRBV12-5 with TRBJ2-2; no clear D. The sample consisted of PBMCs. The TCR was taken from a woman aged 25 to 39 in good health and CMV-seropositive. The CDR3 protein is CASGPSNTGELFF. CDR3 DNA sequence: TGTGCTAGTGGTCCGTCGAACACCGGGGAGCTGTTTTTT.